Listed here are 2 T cell receptor beta chains from one sample, sequenced in a study of OX40 agonist ivuxolimab in advanced cancers. Sequenced by immunoSEQ multiplex PCR; TCRdb stores in-frame clones only, minus some. The sample has roughly 66,000 clones; approximately 80% are singletons. This specimen was CD4+ or CD8+ T cells sorted from blood, taken in a trial of the OX40 agonist ivuxolimab. The source of these receptors is an adult with an advanced solid tumor such as melanoma, head and neck, liver or kidney cancer.

The chain uses TRBV19 and TRBJ2-5, with 7 bases matching TRBD1. CDR3 length: 12 amino acids. Germline assignment: CDR1 LNHDA and CDR2 SQIVND (reference sequence). J lost 5 bases, V lost 7 bases, and 4 bases had no gene match. Written as DNA, the CDR3 is TGTGCCAGTATGGACAGGATGGAGACCCAGTACTTC. Translated: CASMDRMETQYF.

J is TRBJ2-7 and V is TRBV7-2; D unclear. V was cut by 4 bases and J by 2 bases, with 15 bases left in between. CDR3 size: 15 residues. Per germline, CDR1 SGHTA and CDR2 FQGNSA. As DNA, the CDR3 is TGTGCCAGCAGCTCGTTACCGACACAGACCTACGAGCAGTACTTC. It encodes CASSSLPTQTYEQYF. Together with reference TRBV7-2 and TRBJ2-7, the CDR3 gives the full variable domain: GAGVSQSPSNKVTEKGKDVELRCDPISGHTALYWYRQSLGQGLEFLIYFQGNSAPDKSGLPSDRFSAERTGGSVSTLTIQRTQQEDSAVYLCASSSLPTQTYEQYFGPGTRLTVT.